The next 20 T cell receptor beta chains were all read from a single sample in a study of shared clonotypes between healthy human individuals. TCRdb keeps only in-frame clones here, not all; method: immunoSEQ multiplex PCR. The sample lists 950,000 to 1,100,000 clones, around 76% occurring once. Source material: memory CD4+ T cells sorted from blood. Indicated subset: CD45RA-negative fraction. The receptors shown here come from a man younger than 35 in good health.

V is TRBV11-2 and J is TRBJ1-1, with TRBD1 identical over 8 bases. This CDR3 contains 15 residues. Trimming at V came to 1 base and at J to 4 bases, leaving 5 bases not matched to a gene. Germline V gives CDR1 SGHAT, CDR2 FQNNGV. CDR3 nucleotides: TGTGCCAGCAGCTTAGTTCAGGGGGCGGGCACTGAAGCTTTCTTT. As protein: CASSLVQGAGTEAFF.

This clone was detected only once. The chain joins TRBV6-4 to TRBJ2-5, with TRBD2 matching 11 bases. Germline V CDR1 and CDR2: MRHNA, SNTAGT. With V trimmed by 6 bases and J by 1 base, 19 bases remained unmatched. This CDR3 contains 20 residues. CDR3 in DNA: TGTGCCAGCAGCTCCTTGATGTCTAGCGGGAGGACCGATCTCCAAGAGACCCAGTACTTC. Residues: CASSSLMSSGRTDLQETQYF.

The J gene is TRBJ2-5, the V gene TRBV5-1; 7 bases fit TRBD1. CDR3 length: 13 amino acids. Germline V gene data show CDR1 as SGHRS and CDR2 as YFSETQ. The V gene end was trimmed by 4 bases and the J gene end by 5 bases; junction bases not matched to a gene: 5. The CDR3, as DNA: TGCGCCAGCAGCCGCGCGACAGGGGAGACCCAGTACTTC. This gives the protein CASSRATGETQYF.

V gene TRBV7-2 combines with J gene TRBJ1-5; D call uncertain. CDR3 length equals 16 residues. Germline V CDR1 and CDR2: SGHTA, FQGNSA. The V end lost 1 base, the J end lost 0 bases, and 10 bases lay between the germline ends. CDR3 loop: CASSLGRGYSNQPQHF. CDR3 coding DNA: TGTGCCAGCAGCTTAGGTCGGGGATATAGCAATCAGCCCCAGCATTTT.

The J gene is TRBJ2-1, the V gene TRBV11-2; TRBD2 aligns across 8 bases. Germline CDR1 is SGHAT and CDR2 is FQNNGV. V gave up 6 bases and J gave up 2 bases; unmatched junction bases: 6. This CDR3 spans 15 amino acids. CDR3 in amino acids: CASRALRGAYNEQFF. The CDR3, as DNA: TGTGCCAGCAGGGCCCTGCGGGGGGCCTACAATGAGCAGTTCTTC.

The V and J genes are TRBV5-8 and TRBJ2-5; 8 positions agree with TRBD1. The V gene's germline CDR1 is SGHTS and CDR2 YDEGEE. The V and J ends lost 7 bases and 3 bases, in that order; junction bases with no gene match: 11. The CDR3 contains 15 residues. The CDR3 coding sequence is TGTGCCAGCTCCGACAGGGGCCATCCTAAAGAGACCCAGTACTTC. This sequence encodes CASSDRGHPKETQYF.

In regard to this clone: This CDR3 is also generated by other DNA sequences in the sample. V is TRBV7-9 and J is TRBJ1-4, with 8 positions matching TRBD1. V shed 5 bases, J shed 5 bases, and the junction held 4 bases outside the gene matches. Germline CDR1 and CDR2: SEHNR and FQNEAQ (reference sequence). This CDR3 spans 14 amino acids. CDR3: CASSLRQGNEKLFF. CDR3 coding DNA: TGTGCCAGCAGCCTAAGACAGGGGAATGAAAAACTGTTTTTT.

The chain couples TRBV18 to TRBJ1-2, with D perhaps matching TRBD1 (5 bases). Germline V CDR1 and CDR2: KGHSH, LQKENI. The CDR3 extends over 15 amino acids. V was cut by 0 bases and J by 2 bases, with 10 bases left in between. The CDR3 coding sequence is TGTGCCAGCTCACCACCCCTCGGGGACAACTATGGCTACACCTTC. Protein sequence: CASSPPLGDNYGYTF.

This chain links TRBV10-3 with TRBJ2-7; possible D gene TRBD1, 6 bases. This CDR3 is 12 amino acids long. The germline V and J ends were trimmed by 11 bases and 6 bases, with 17 bases remaining between them. Germline assignment: CDR1 ENHRY and CDR2 SYGVKD. CDR3: CAVSRVGAEQYF. In nucleotides, the CDR3 is TGTGCCGTATCGCGAGTGGGGGCCGAGCAGTACTTC.

This chain uses TRBV10-2 with TRBJ1-4; D gene unclear. The V gene lost 2 bases and the J gene lost 1 base, with 11 bases spanning the gap. The length of the CDR3 is 16 residues. Germline V lookup: CDR1 WSHSY, CDR2 SAAADI. This chain's CDR3 is CASSEPPTGTNEKLFF. The CDR3 DNA reads TGCGCCAGCAGTGAGCCCCCGACGGGAACTAATGAAAAACTGTTTTTT.

This clone was counted a single time. The sample has other DNA sequences that encode this CDR3 too. V is TRBV5-1 and J is TRBJ2-7; TRBD1 aligns across 8 bases. V shed 3 bases and J 7 bases; nucleotides not matched to a gene: 9. This CDR3 contains 14 residues. Germline V gives CDR1 SGHRS, CDR2 YFSETQ. The CDR3 loop reads CASSSGTGGGEQYF. The CDR3 region has the DNA TGCGCCAGCAGCTCCGGGACAGGAGGTGGAGAGCAGTACTTC.

CDR3 loop: CASSVLTSGGRETQYF. CDR3 DNA: TGTGCCAGCAGCGTGTTGACTAGCGGGGGTCGGGAGACCCAGTACTTC. V is TRBV9 and J is TRBJ2-5; TRBD2 matches 12 bases. The CDR3 consists of 16 residues. V was clipped by 2 bases and J by 5 bases; unmatched bases: 7. Germline V CDR1 and CDR2: SGDLS, YYNGEE.

In this sample, this clone turned up once. V gene TRBV6-1 combines with J gene TRBJ2-2; no clear D. The CDR3 has 15 residues. Per the germline V gene, CDR1 is MNHNS and CDR2 is SASEGT. V was cut by 8 bases and J by 4 bases, with 17 bases left in between. DNA of the CDR3: TGTGCCAGCGGTCCGCATATCCCTACCACCGGGGAGCTGTTTTTT. Its protein is CASGPHIPTTGELFF.

The V call is TRBV18, the J call TRBJ2-7; D possibly corresponds to TRBD2 (6 bases). The CDR3 is made up of 15 amino acids. The germline gives CDR1 KGHSH, CDR2 LQKENI. Trimming stripped 3 bases from V and 0 bases from J, with 12 bases between. The CDR3 DNA sequence: TGTGCCAGCTCACCGATAGAGGGAGGCTCCTACGAGCAGTACTTC. It is translated as CASSPIEGGSYEQYF.

The chain uses TRBV5-1 and TRBJ2-3; D not resolved. CDR1 is SGHRS, CDR2 YFSETQ, per germline. This CDR3 is built from 14 residues. The V gene lost 1 base and the J gene lost 4 bases, with 10 bases spanning the gap. CDR3 DNA: TGCGCCAGCAGCTTGCTACACGGCGCAGATACGCAGTATTTT. The encoded protein is CASSLLHGADTQYF.

This clone has a single count. This rearrangement joins TRBV9 to TRBJ1-4; 7 nucleotides line up with TRBD1. The CDR3 has 15 amino acids. J lost 7 bases, V lost 4 bases, and 10 bases had no gene match. Germline assignment: CDR1 SGDLS and CDR2 YYNGEE. In DNA, the CDR3 is TGTGCCAGCAGCCCGAGTCGACCAGGGGGTGAAAAACTGTTTTTT. Protein sequence: CASSPSRPGGEKLFF. Full variable domain (missing parts from reference TRBV9 and TRBJ1-4): DSGVTQTPKHLITATGQRVTLRCSPRSGDLSVYWYQQSLDQGLQFLIQYYNGEERAKGNILERFSAQQFPDLHSELNLSSLELGDSALYFCASSPSRPGGEKLFFGSGTQLSVL.

The gene calls are TRBV30 and TRBJ1-2, with TRBD1 matching 10 bases. This CDR3 spans 13 amino acids. Germline CDR1 GTSNPN, CDR2 SVGIG (reference sequence). J gave up 8 bases and V 2 bases, and 5 bases lay outside the gene matches. CDR3 sequence: CAWSQDRGLGYTF. The CDR3 DNA sequence: TGTGCCTGGAGTCAGGACAGGGGGTTAGGCTACACCTTC.

This clone has just a few counts. The chain links TRBV5-1 to TRBJ1-1; no reliable D call. Germline V CDR1 and CDR2: SGHRS, YFSETQ. V was trimmed by 5 bases and J by 0 bases, leaving 11 bases between them. The length of the CDR3 is 14 residues. In DNA form, the CDR3 reads TGCGCCAGCAGAAAGGAAGGACTGAACACTGAAGCTTTCTTT. This encodes CASRKEGLNTEAFF.

This clone was counted many times. J is TRBJ1-5 and V is TRBV19, with 9 positions matching TRBD1. The CDR3 extends over 13 amino acids. The germline V gene has CDR1 LNHDA and CDR2 SQIVND (reference sequence). The ends lost 6 bases at V and 7 bases at J; junction bases unmatched: 4. The DNA for the CDR3 is TGTGCCAGTAGCCGGGGACAGGGACAGCCCCAGCATTTT. Residues: CASSRGQGQPQHF.

The chain is built from TRBV11-2 and TRBJ2-5; 8 positions agree with TRBD2. Germline V gene lookup returns CDR1 SGHAT and CDR2 FQNNGV. V was pared by 0 bases and J by 7 bases, with 16 bases of the junction left unmatched. The CDR3 runs 18 residues. The CDR3 sequence is CASSLEGRIAGRRGTQYF. The CDR3 nucleotides read TGTGCCAGCAGCTTAGAGGGTAGAATAGCGGGGAGGAGGGGGACCCAGTACTTC.